The 25 T cell receptor beta chains reported below all come from one sample, sequenced in a study of blood T cells in healthy people across ages. Together with a sample-barcoded 5' primer, a J-beta primer mix was included in a second PCR lasting about 7 to 11 cycles. MiXCR, run by TCRdb on the 5' RACE reads, gives a single entry per CDR3 protein. Of some 850,000 distinct CDR3 sequences listed, 20% to 30% are singletons. These data are also associated with another study on T cells of mothers and their children.

What was sequenced was blood. The source is a boy aged 10-17 years in good health.

In its sample, this clonotype was seen a few times. The gene calls are TRBV4-1 and TRBJ1-4; D gene unclear. The CDR3 is 17 residues long. V was clipped by 6 bases and J by 5 bases, with 22 bases between them. Germline values: CDR1 MGHRA, CDR2 YSYEKL. The chain's CDR3 is CASRRMERLSRNEKLFF. The CDR3 region has the DNA TGCGCCAGCAGAAGAATGGAACGGCTCTCCCGGAATGAAAAACTGTTTTTT.

This clonotype showed up just a few times. The CDR3 is CASKSRDSLSYEQYF. The CDR3 region has the DNA TGCGCCAGCAAGTCCCGGGACAGTCTTTCCTACGAGCAGTACTTC. The V call is TRBV5-1, the J call TRBJ2-7; TRBD1 aligns across 7 bases. CDR3 size: 15 residues. Germline CDR1 reads SGHRS; CDR2 reads YFSETQ. V dropped 6 bases and J dropped 1; count of bases not matched to a gene: 10.

This CDR3 is CASSLYPTVSVLYGYTF. The CDR3, as DNA: TGTGCCAGCAGCTTGTACCCTACAGTATCCGTCCTCTATGGCTACACCTTC. This chain links TRBV7-9 with TRBJ1-2; D gene unclear. The CDR3 covers 17 residues. The germline V gene has CDR1 SEHNR and CDR2 FQNEAQ (reference sequence). The V and J ends lost 3 bases and 4 bases respectively, with 21 bases between them.

This clonotype was seen at least ten times. The rearrangement uses TRBV12-3 or TRBV12-4 and TRBJ2-5; D call uncertain. The CDR3 has 14 residues. With 3 bases removed from V and 1 base from J, the gap between germline ends came to 9 bases. CDR3 residues: CASSFGLAQETQYF. DNA for the CDR3: TGTGCCAGCAGTTTCGGCTTAGCCCAAGAGACCCAGTACTTC.

In this sample, this clonotype turned up a few times. The chain recombines TRBV11-2 with TRBJ2-4; the D is unclear. Germline CDR1 reads SGHAT; CDR2 reads FQNNGV. The CDR3 is 15 residues long. Trimming cost V 5 bases and J 7 bases, with 18 bases left between them. Here the CDR3 reads CASSLQETIVNIQYF. DNA for the CDR3: TGTGCCAGCAGCCTTCAGGAAACCATCGTGAACATTCAGTACTTC.

The rearrangement joins TRBV7-9 to TRBJ1-6; maybe TRBD1 (5 bases). Germline CDR1 SEHNR, CDR2 FQNEAQ (reference sequence). V shed 5 bases and J shed 7 bases, with 15 bases lying between them. The CDR3 is made up of 15 amino acids. CDR3 bases: TGTGCCAGCAGCATCCTGGCAGGGAGGAATTCACCCCTCCACTTT. Its translation is CASSILAGRNSPLHF.

A note on this clonotype: An end of the junction does not agree with germline; a read error may underlie this. The chain employs TRBV6-5 and TRBJ1-3; possibly TRBD1 for D (5 bases). This CDR3 comprises 13 residues. CDR1 MNHEY and CDR2 SVGAGI come from the germline V gene. The CDR3 reads CVSLLGGTDTIYF. The CDR3 nucleotides read TGTGTCAGCCTCCTCGGGGGTACGGACACCATATATTTT.

This rearrangement joins TRBV30 to TRBJ1-1; perhaps TRBD1 as D (6 bases). Trimming pared 5 bases from V and 1 base from J, leaving 14 bases between. The germline CDR1 and CDR2 sequences are GTSNPN and SVGIG (reference sequence). The CDR3 is made up of 14 amino acids. The CDR3 DNA follows: TGTGCCTGGGACGACAGGCGCTCGAACACTGAAGCTTTCTTT. This sequence encodes CAWDDRRSNTEAFF.

This clonotype was found a few times. The CDR3 nucleotides read TGCGCCAGCAGCTTGATGGACCCTGGGGCCAACGTCCTGACTTTC. Its protein is CASSLMDPGANVLTF. The J gene is TRBJ2-6, the V gene TRBV5-1; no firm D call. Germline lookup yields CDR1 SGHRS and CDR2 YFSETQ. Trimming shortened V by 1 base and J by 2 bases, and 7 bases separated the two germline ends. CDR3 length: 15 amino acids.

This clonotype was counted ten times or more. The chain employs TRBV6-2 or TRBV6-3 and TRBJ2-5; 13 nucleotides align to TRBD2. Germline V gene data show CDR1 as MNHEY and CDR2 as SVGEGT. The CDR3 contains 15 residues. V was pared by 5 bases and J by 5 bases, with 5 bases of the junction left unmatched. This CDR3 reads CASSGTSGGAETQYF. In nucleotides, the CDR3 is TGTGCCAGCAGTGGTACTAGCGGGGGGGCCGAGACCCAGTACTTC.

J is TRBJ2-7 and V is TRBV11-2; D remains unclear. Germline V CDR1 and CDR2: SGHAT, FQNNGV. V gave up 5 bases and J gave up 12 bases, with 17 bases separating them. The CDR3 runs 12 residues. The CDR3 sequence: CASSRREAHWYF. For the CDR3, the DNA is TGTGCCAGCAGCCGTAGAGAGGCTCACTGGTACTTC.

The rearrangement uses TRBV20-1 and TRBJ1-2; no firm D call. This CDR3 has 13 residues. The germline CDR1 and CDR2 sequences are DFQATT and SNEGSKA (reference sequence). The V gene lost 6 bases and the J gene lost 4 bases, with 15 bases spanning the gap. The CDR3: CSAPTSSPYGYTF. Here the CDR3 DNA reads TGCAGTGCCCCCACGAGCTCCCCCTATGGCTACACCTTC.

This clonotype was counted only a few times. The V and J genes are TRBV19 and TRBJ2-7, with 7 bases aligning to TRBD1. CDR3 length equals 13 residues. The ends lost 5 bases at V and 5 bases at J; junction bases unmatched: 6. CDR1 and CDR2 from the germline V gene are LNHDA and SQIVND (reference sequence). The CDR3 DNA sequence: TGTGCCAGTAGTGGAGGCCAGGGGGACGAGCAGTACTTC. Its protein is CASSGGQGDEQYF.

The rearrangement joins TRBV5-1 to TRBJ1-1; no firm D call. This CDR3 region has 13 residues. V was cut by 7 bases and J by 8 bases, with 18 bases left in between. Looked up from germline, CDR1 is SGHRS and CDR2 is YFSETQ. The CDR3 region has the DNA TGCGCCAGCGCGTTGGCGGTCACCCGAGAAGCTTTCTTT. This sequence encodes CASALAVTREAFF.

This clonotype has more than one count but fewer than ten. The genes are TRBV7-6 and TRBJ1-4; D unclear. The CDR3 is 14 residues long. The V gene's germline CDR1 is SGHVS and CDR2 FNYEAQ. The V end lost 2 bases, the J end lost 4 bases, and 8 bases lay between the germline ends. The CDR3: CASSLSQVNEKLFF. The CDR3 DNA reads TGTGCCAGCAGCTTAAGCCAGGTTAATGAAAAACTGTTTTTT.

This clonotype was observed a few times. V and J are TRBV6-5 and TRBJ2-7; D may be TRBD1 (7 bases). CDR3 length: 14 residues. Trimming took off 10 bases at V and 1 base at J, with 17 bases between the two ends. CDR1 MNHEY and CDR2 SVGAGI come from the germline V gene. In DNA, the CDR3 is TGTGCCACCTTCGACGCAGGGGGGTCCTACGAGCAGTACTTC. Translation: CATFDAGGSYEQYF.

This clonotype turned up a few times. The chain has TRBV20-1 and TRBJ2-5; D is perhaps TRBD1 (5 bases). The end of the DNA fits TRBJ2-1 better, so the J call may be wrong. CDR1 is DFQATT, CDR2 SNEGSKA, per germline (reference sequence). The CDR3 spans 11 residues. The CDR3 sequence is CSVYPKGEQFF. Here the CDR3 DNA reads TGCAGTGTGTACCCCAAGGGGGAGCAGTTCTTC.

This chain's CDR3 is CASSRSGLAETQYF. CDR3 coding DNA: TGTGCCAGCAGTCGAAGCGGACTAGCAGAGACCCAGTACTTC. This chain connects TRBV6-5 to TRBJ2-5; 8 positions match TRBD2. The CDR3 sequence is 14 residues long. The V segment lost 5 bases and the J segment 4 bases; nucleotides outside the gene matches: 6. Looked up from germline, CDR1 is MNHEY and CDR2 is SVGAGI.

This clonotype has just a few counts. The rearrangement joins TRBV4-1 to TRBJ1-1, with no clear D. V was cut by 1 base and J by 7 bases, with 16 bases left in between. This CDR3 is built from 15 residues. CDR1 is MGHRA, CDR2 YSYEKL, per germline. CDR3 loop: CASSQGRSIRGEAFF. CDR3 nucleotide sequence: TGCGCCAGCAGCCAAGGGCGTTCTATTCGGGGTGAAGCTTTCTTT.

The V call is TRBV4-1, the J call TRBJ1-1; D may be TRBD1 (5 bases). Per germline, CDR1 MGHRA and CDR2 YSYEKL. Deletions cut 3 bases from V and 4 bases from J, with 12 bases between. The CDR3 covers 14 residues. In DNA form, the CDR3 reads TGCGCCAGCAGCCAGACAGACGGGGCCACTGAAGCTTTCTTT. Amino acids: CASSQTDGATEAFF.

The gene calls are TRBV7-2 and TRBJ2-1; TRBD1 might be the D (6 bases). With 5 bases removed from V and 6 bases from J, the gap between germline ends came to 11 bases. The germline V gene has CDR1 SGHTA and CDR2 FQGNSA. This CDR3 spans 13 amino acids. The CDR3 DNA is TGTGCCAGCAGCGTAGAAGGGGGCAATGAGCAGTTCTTC. This codes for CASSVEGGNEQFF.

The chain combines TRBV7-7 with TRBJ2-2, with D maybe TRBD1 (5 bases). V dropped 8 bases and J dropped 1 base, with 11 bases sitting between them. CDR1 is SSHAT, CDR2 FNYEAQ, per germline (reference sequence). The CDR3 sequence is 14 residues long. The chain's CDR3 is CASAKGRNTGELFF. CDR3 nucleotide sequence: TGTGCCAGCGCAAAGGGGCGGAACACCGGGGAGCTGTTTTTT.

Concerning this clonotype: One end of the junction varies from germline; a read error may be responsible. The chain employs TRBV7-8 and TRBJ2-5; D unclear. The tail of the sequence fits TRBJ2-7 better, so the J call may be wrong. Germline V gene data show CDR1 as SGHVS and CDR2 as FQNEAQ. The CDR3 has 13 residues. CDR3 nucleotide sequence: TGTACCAGCAGCCCGGATAGCAGCTACGAGCAGTACTTC. Its protein product is CTSSPDSSYEQYF.

The chain joins TRBV5-1 to TRBJ1-1; D call uncertain. V shed 0 bases and J shed 5 bases, with 8 bases lying between them. CDR3 length: 13 amino acids. Germline CDR1 and CDR2: SGHRS and YFSETQ. The CDR3 DNA follows: TGCGCCAGCAGCTTGGATTCGGAAACTGAAGCTTTCTTT. It specifies CASSLDSETEAFF.

This chain uses TRBV29-1 with TRBJ2-5; D not certain. This CDR3 is built from 11 residues. The germline gives CDR1 SQVTM, CDR2 ANQGSEA. V was cut by 7 bases and J by 7 bases, with 13 bases left in between. CDR3 coding DNA: TGCAGCGGGGAAGTTGGACGGACCCAGTACTTC. Amino acids: CSGEVGRTQYF.